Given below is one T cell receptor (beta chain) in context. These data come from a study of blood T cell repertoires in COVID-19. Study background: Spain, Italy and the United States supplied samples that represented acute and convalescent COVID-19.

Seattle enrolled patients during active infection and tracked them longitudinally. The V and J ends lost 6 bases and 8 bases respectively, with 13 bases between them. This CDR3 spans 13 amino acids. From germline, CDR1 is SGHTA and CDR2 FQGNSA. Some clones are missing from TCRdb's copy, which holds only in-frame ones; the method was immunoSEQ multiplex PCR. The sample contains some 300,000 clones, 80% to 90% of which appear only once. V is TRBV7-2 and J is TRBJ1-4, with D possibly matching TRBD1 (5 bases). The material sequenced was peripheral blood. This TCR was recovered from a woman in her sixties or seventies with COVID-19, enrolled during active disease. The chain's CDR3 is CASRDGAGEKLFF. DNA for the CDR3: TGTGCCAGCAGGGATGGGGCTGGAGAAAAACTGTTTTTT.